The rows below give T cell receptor beta chains drawn from one sample of a study of T cell changes during pregnancy in multiple sclerosis. Produced via immunoSEQ multiplex PCR; TCRdb's table is partial and in-frame only. The sample lists approximately 40,000 clones, around 90% seen once, with roughly 5% in the top ten. The sequencing here drew on CD8+ T cells from peripheral blood mononuclear cells, taken in the third trimester of pregnancy. The source of these receptors is a female donor with multiple sclerosis, enrolled in a pregnancy study. Both conserved end residues are part of each CDR3. The D gene is left open where the match is weak. Size is stated for part of the rows, as once, few or many counts, or as a class when the clone is expanded.

CDR3 DNA,CDR3 protein,J gene,CDR3 length,clone size,D gene,V gene
TGTGCCAGCAGTGAAGATGGAGGCACCGGGGAGCTGTTTTTT,CASSEDGGTGELFF,TRBJ2-2,14,.,.,TRBV6-4
TGTGCCAGTAGTATAGGGTGGGGACAGGATTACTACGAGCAGTACTTC,CASSIGWGQDYYEQYF,TRBJ2-7,16,.,TRBD1,TRBV19
TGTGCCAGCAGGACCGGGACATGGGGCTACACCTTC,CASRTGTWGYTF,TRBJ1-2,12,.,.,TRBV27
TGTGCCAGCAGGGAATTGGACAGAGAAACTCGCTACACCTTC,CASRELDRETRYTF,TRBJ1-2,14,.,.,TRBV4-2
TGCGCCAGCAGCCAAATACCGGACAGGGGAGAGACCCAGTACTTC,CASSQIPDRGETQYF,TRBJ2-5,15,.,TRBD1,TRBV4-1
TGTGCCAGCCGCGGGACAGAGGGCCAAAGGCGGTACTTC,CASRGTEGQRRYF,TRBJ2-7,13,few,.,TRBV11-3
TGTGCCAGCAGCTTGGCCGCAGGGGGCGGGGAGGGGAACATTCAGTACTTC,CASSLAAGGGEGNIQYF,TRBJ2-4,17,.,.,TRBV5-6
TGCAGCGTTGAAGATGGAGGGAGTAATACCGGGGAGCTGTTTTTT,CSVEDGGSNTGELFF,TRBJ2-2,15,.,.,TRBV29-1
TGTGCCAGCAGTCTTCTTACTAGCGGCATACCCTACGAGCAGTACTTC,CASSLLTSGIPYEQYF,TRBJ2-7,16,.,TRBD2,TRBV28
TGTGCCAGCAGGACGGGGGAGTATGAGCAGTTCTTC,CASRTGEYEQFF,TRBJ2-1,12,.,.,TRBV7-9